Following are 28 T cell receptor beta chains from one sample sequenced in a study of low-dose radiotherapy and immunotherapy resistance in tumors. Time point denoted: after trial treatment. The sample's treatment: LDRT plus nivolumab, ipilimumab, low-dose cyclophosphamide and aspirin (RACIN trial). First-strand cDNA relied on TRAV- and TRBV-specific primers spanning alpha and beta chains. Both a constant-region primer and a V-primer adapter served to amplify TCRs across 15 to 25 PCR cycles. TCRdb called the reads again in MiXCR, with one record for every CDR3 protein. The repertoire holds tens of thousands of distinct CDR3 sequences, with 20% to 25% as singletons. The input for sequencing was PBMCs, taken after low-dose radiotherapy plus immunotherapy. These receptors were taken from a female donor with ovarian cancer.

This rearrangement joins TRBV5-5 to TRBJ2-3; D gene unclear. V lost 3 bases and J 0 bases, leaving 14 bases between the germline ends. Germline V gene data show CDR1 as SGHKS and CDR2 as YYEKEE (reference sequence). This CDR3 contains 16 residues. The CDR3 sequence: CASSYPTPPSTDTQYF. The CDR3, as DNA: TGTGCCAGCAGCTATCCTACCCCCCCTAGCACAGATACGCAGTATTTT.

The sample holds many counts of this clonotype. The chain combines TRBV11-3 with TRBJ2-7, with 9 bases matching TRBD1. Germline values: CDR1 SGHNT, CDR2 YENEEA. V lost 0 bases to trimming and J lost 2 bases; unmatched junction nucleotides: 5. The length of the CDR3 is 16 residues. The CDR3 loop reads CASSLDLRTGAYEQYF. The CDR3 region has the DNA TGTGCCAGCAGCTTAGATCTGCGGACAGGGGCCTACGAGCAGTACTTC.

The V and J genes are TRBV6-2 or TRBV6-3 and TRBJ2-6; D unresolved. CDR1 and CDR2 from the germline V gene are MNHEY and SVGEGT. The V end lost 6 bases, the J end lost 4 bases, and 7 bases lay between the germline ends. CDR3 length equals 13 residues. The CDR3 here is CASRVPGANVLTF. DNA for the CDR3: TGTGCCAGCAGAGTACCGGGGGCCAACGTCCTGACTTTC.

This clonotype was counted ten times or more. This sequence joins TRBV6-2 or TRBV6-3 and TRBJ2-7; possibly TRBD2 for D (5 bases). V lost 5 bases to trimming and J lost 2 bases, with 13 bases between them. The CDR3 has 14 residues. Germline CDR1 reads MNHEY; CDR2 reads SVGEGT. The CDR3 sequence is CASSVAAETYEQYF. CDR3 nucleotides: TGTGCCAGCAGTGTCGCAGCGGAAACCTACGAGCAGTACTTC.

The CDR3: CASSDSSYEQYF. CDR3 DNA: TGTGCCAGTAGCGATAGCTCCTACGAGCAGTACTTC. V gene TRBV19 combines with J gene TRBJ2-7; D gene uncertain. Trimming left V 6 bases short and J 0 bases short, with 6 bases between. CDR3 length equals 12 residues. CDR1 is LNHDA, CDR2 SQIVND, per germline (reference sequence).

This clonotype was seen repeatedly, ten times or more. The gene calls are TRBV29-1 and TRBJ2-3, with D possibly matching TRBD2 (5 bases). CDR3 size: 12 residues. Germline V gives CDR1 SQVTM, CDR2 ANQGSEA. The CDR3 is CSWTEVADTQYF. CDR3 in DNA: TGCAGTTGGACGGAGGTGGCAGATACGCAGTATTTT.

This clonotype was counted a few times. J is TRBJ2-3 and V is TRBV5-1; 10 bases match TRBD2. V was pared by 4 bases and J by 4 bases, with 12 bases of the junction left unmatched. The CDR3 loop spans 17 amino acids. Germline CDR1 reads SGHRS; CDR2 reads YFSETQ. The CDR3 is CASSPTRGSGGPDTQYF. DNA for the CDR3: TGCGCCAGCAGCCCCACCCGCGGTAGCGGGGGGCCAGATACGCAGTATTTT.

This clonotype was seen at least ten times. This sequence joins TRBV12-3 or TRBV12-4 and TRBJ2-1, with D uncertain. This CDR3 spans 14 amino acids. The ends were cut back, 5 bases at V and 2 bases at J, with 10 bases in the middle. CDR3 sequence: CASSARGAYNEQFF. The CDR3 DNA reads TGTGCCAGCAGTGCCCGAGGAGCCTACAATGAGCAGTTCTTC.

The sample holds many counts of this clonotype. The rearrangement links TRBV19 to TRBJ1-6; D is possibly TRBD1 (6 bases). Between the trimmed V and J ends, which lost 5 bases and 6 bases, there was a span of 14 bases. Germline assignment: CDR1 LNHDA and CDR2 SQIVND (reference sequence). The CDR3 covers 15 residues. CDR3 in DNA: TGTGCCAGTAGTGCGGACAGCCCCGTTAATTCACCCCTCCACTTT. It translates to CASSADSPVNSPLHF. The full variable domain, rest sourced from reference TRBV19 and TRBJ1-6, is DGGITQSPKYLFRKEGQNVTLSCEQNLNHDAMYWYRQDPGQGLRLIYYSQIVNDFQKGDIAEGYSVSREKKESFPLTVTSAQKNPTAFYLCASSADSPVNSPLHFGNGTRLTVT.

There are many counts of this clonotype. V and J are TRBV5-1 and TRBJ2-3, with a weak D call TRBD2 (5 bases). CDR1 and CDR2 from the germline V gene are SGHRS and YFSETQ. With 7 bases removed from V and 6 bases from J, the gap between germline ends came to 6 bases. The CDR3 runs to 10 residues. CDR3 coding DNA: TGCGCCAGCGGGGAGGATACGCAGTATTTT. As protein: CASGEDTQYF. Looking up the rest from reference TRBV5-1 and TRBJ2-3 gives the full variable domain: KAGVTQTPRYLIKTRGQQVTLSCSPISGHRSVSWYQQTPGQGLQFLFEYFSETQRNKGNFPGRFSGRQFSNSRSEMNVSTLELGDSALYLCASGEDTQYFGPGTRLTVL.

At least ten counts were recorded for this clonotype. The chain is built from TRBV6-2 or TRBV6-3 and TRBJ2-1, with TRBD2 matching over 8 bases. The trim removed 6 bases at V and 3 bases at J, leaving 7 bases unmatched. The CDR3 is 15 amino acids. Germline V CDR1 and CDR2: MNHEY, SVGEGT. The CDR3 region is CASRPGGGNYNEQFF. CDR3 DNA sequence: TGTGCCAGCAGGCCCGGGGGGGGCAACTACAATGAGCAGTTCTTC.

This clonotype has just one count. The rearrangement joins TRBV18 to TRBJ1-1; D is perhaps TRBD1 (5 bases). The V gene's germline CDR1 is KGHSH and CDR2 LQKENI. With 3 bases removed from V and 11 bases from J, the gap between germline ends came to 19 bases. This CDR3 spans 14 amino acids. The CDR3 loop is CASSPGTLPPDAFF. The DNA for the CDR3 is TGTGCCAGCTCACCTGGGACTCTACCCCCAGACGCTTTCTTT.

A word on this clonotype: This is likely an artifact of a read error, given a far larger clone one base away. The chain couples TRBV11-2 to TRBJ2-1; 16 nucleotides line up with TRBD2. Looked up from germline, CDR1 is SGHAT and CDR2 is FQNNGV. The CDR3 consists of 16 residues. The CDR3 protein is CVSSPGLAGGSDEQFF. The CDR3 DNA reads TGTGTCAGCAGCCCGGGACTAGCGGGAGGGAGCGATGAGCAGTTCTTC.

A few counts support this clonotype. This chain uses TRBV27 with TRBJ1-1, with D unresolved. This CDR3 has 15 residues. CDR1 and CDR2 from the germline V gene are MNHEY and SMNVEV (reference sequence). Trimming removed 4 bases at V and 2 bases at J, with 14 bases between. CDR3 in DNA: TGTGCCAGCAGTTCTATAGCGAAATCAAACACTGAAGCTTTCTTT. Protein sequence: CASSSIAKSNTEAFF.

The chain couples TRBV25-1 to TRBJ2-5; TRBD1 aligns across 7 bases. Trimming took 3 bases from V and 5 from J; bases not matched to a gene: 6. Germline CDR1 reads MGHDK; CDR2 reads SYGVNS. CDR3 length: 14 amino acids. CDR3 amino acids: CASSDTGVMETQYF. The CDR3 coding sequence is TGTGCCAGCAGTGATACAGGGGTCATGGAGACCCAGTACTTC.

Regarding this clonotype: This may be a read error: a much more frequent sequence differs by one nucleotide. CDR3 region: CTSSEATALYEQYF. The CDR3 DNA follows: TGTACCAGCAGTGAAGCGACAGCGTTATACGAGCAGTACTTC. The chain links TRBV2 to TRBJ2-7, with D perhaps matching TRBD1 (5 bases). The CDR3 consists of 14 residues. CDR1 is SNHLY, CDR2 FYNNEI, per germline.

This chain connects TRBV29-1 to TRBJ1-2; 7 bases align to TRBD1. V trimming: 7 bases; J trimming: 6 bases; junction bases outside the gene matches: 8. This CDR3 region has 12 residues. Germline CDR1 is SQVTM and CDR2 is ANQGSEA. CDR3: CSGGGTAHGYTF. The CDR3 region has the DNA TGCAGCGGCGGCGGGACAGCCCATGGCTACACCTTC.

Many counts were recorded for this clonotype. The chain employs TRBV29-1 and TRBJ2-1; TRBD2 matches 11 bases. The CDR3 consists of 14 residues. CDR1 and CDR2 from the germline V gene are SQVTM and ANQGSEA. Germline trimming cut 7 bases from V and 3 bases from J; bases unmatched to any gene: 5. CDR3 bases: TGCAGCGCCGCGGGACTAGCGGTCTACAATGAGCAGTTCTTC. It yields the protein CSAAGLAVYNEQFF.

Many counts were recorded for this clonotype. The rearrangement links TRBV5-6 to TRBJ2-5; D remains ambiguous. V lost 1 base, J lost 0 bases, and 7 bases lay in between. This CDR3 spans 14 amino acids. The germline V gene encodes CDR1 SGHDT and CDR2 YYEEEE. CDR3 region: CASSLRWYQETQYF. Here the CDR3 DNA reads TGTGCCAGCAGCTTGCGGTGGTACCAAGAGACCCAGTACTTC.

Many counts were recorded for this clonotype. The rearrangement links TRBV7-2 to TRBJ2-7, with 7 bases aligning to TRBD1. Per germline, CDR1 SGHTA and CDR2 FQGNSA. The CDR3 loop spans 16 amino acids. Trimming at V came to 2 bases and at J to 2 bases, leaving 9 bases not matched to a gene. The CDR3 spells CASSLRTGTATYEQYF. CDR3 nucleotides: TGTGCCAGCAGCTTACGTACAGGGACAGCGACCTACGAGCAGTACTTC.

The table lists this clonotype with many counts. The V and J genes are TRBV6-2 or TRBV6-3 and TRBJ2-7; 11 positions agree with TRBD1. CDR1 and CDR2 from the germline V gene are MNHEY and SVGEGT. The CDR3 consists of 14 residues. The V gene end was trimmed by 6 bases and the J gene end by 3 bases; junction bases not matched to a gene: 4. CDR3 nucleotides: TGTGCCAGCAGAGAGGGGACAGGGGGCTACGAGCAGTACTTC. The encoded protein is CASREGTGGYEQYF.

The CDR3 here is CASSQGGRGGQFF. The CDR3, as DNA: TGTGCCAGCAGCCAGGGGGGCCGGGGGGGGCAGTTCTTC. This chain uses TRBV3-1 with TRBJ2-1, with 8 positions matching TRBD2. Germline lookup yields CDR1 LGHDT and CDR2 YNNKEL (reference sequence). The CDR3 consists of 13 residues. Trimming removed 3 bases from V and 12 bases from J; junction bases left unmatched: 7.

This clonotype was recorded many times. The V call is TRBV6-6, the J call TRBJ2-7, with D maybe TRBD1 (6 bases). V dropped 0 bases and J dropped 2 bases, with 17 bases sitting between them. There are 17 residues in the CDR3. Germline values: CDR1 MNHNY, CDR2 SVGAGI (reference sequence). The CDR3 is CASSYSFGTPPPYEQYF. The CDR3 coding sequence is TGTGCCAGCAGTTACTCTTTTGGGACACCCCCGCCCTACGAGCAGTACTTC.

The CDR3 region is CASSAGQNTGELFF. The CDR3 bases are TGTGCCAGCAGTGCAGGACAGAACACCGGGGAGCTGTTTTTT. V usage is TRBV28 and J usage is TRBJ2-2; D possibly corresponds to TRBD1 (5 bases). V gave up 5 bases and J gave up 1 base, with 8 bases separating them. Germline CDR1 MDHEN, CDR2 SYDVKM. This CDR3 has 14 residues.

The table lists this clonotype with a few counts. The DNA of the CDR3 is TGCGCCAGCAGTAAAGGGTACGGCACTGAAGCTTTCTTT. Encoded protein: CASSKGYGTEAFF. This chain links TRBV4-1 with TRBJ1-1, with no clear D. The CDR3 is made up of 13 amino acids. V shed 6 bases and J shed 4 bases, with 12 bases lying between them. Germline lookup yields CDR1 MGHRA and CDR2 YSYEKL.

This clonotype was picked up many times. This rearrangement joins TRBV3-1 to TRBJ2-2; D remains unclear. Germline V lookup: CDR1 LGHDT, CDR2 YNNKEL (reference sequence). V was shortened by 1 base and J by 4 bases, with 7 bases between the two germline ends. This CDR3 has 14 amino acids. The DNA of the CDR3 is TGTGCCAGCAGCCAAGCCCCCTCCACCGGGGAGCTGTTTTTT. It is translated as CASSQAPSTGELFF.

This clonotype was seen ten or more times. The V call is TRBV29-1, the J call TRBJ2-1; no clear D gene. Germline-derived CDR1 and CDR2 are SQVTM and ANQGSEA. The CDR3 spans 14 residues. V lost 4 bases and J lost 0, with 10 bases in between. The CDR3 reads CSVVREGSYNEQFF. CDR3 sequence (DNA): TGCAGCGTTGTAAGGGAAGGCTCCTACAATGAGCAGTTCTTC.

The chain has TRBV18 and TRBJ1-3; 7 bases map to TRBD1. The CDR3 extends over 15 amino acids. Germline CDR1 KGHSH, CDR2 LQKENI. Trimming at V came to 6 bases and at J to 2 bases, leaving 7 bases not matched to a gene. CDR3 loop: CASSSSGGTGNTIYF. In DNA form, the CDR3 reads TGTGCCAGCTCCTCCTCAGGGGGTACTGGAAACACCATATATTTT.